This T cell receptor beta chain is drawn from a study of cytomegalovirus exposure and HLA in healthy donors. Study-wide context: Clustering assigned 70% to 85% of the approximately 390 genotyped donors to the Caucasian-associated ancestry cluster. Study-level points and caveats: Most TCR sequences proved rare, with some public TCRs found in many donors. In a later analysis, common viral pathogens appeared linked to several of the most significant clusters.

A remark on this clone: Its antigen is unidentified.

PCR employed 60 Vbeta and 13 Jbeta primers. The protocol was immunoSEQ multiplex PCR, while the TCRdb copy is restricted to in-frame clones and leaves out a portion. Of 200,000 or so clones listed, around 87% are singletons. Germline assignment: CDR1 SGHTA and CDR2 FQGNSA. This CDR3 contains 16 residues. V was clipped by 2 bases and J by 1 base, with 13 bases between them. The genes are TRBV7-2 and TRBJ2-3; tentative D call: TRBD2 (6 bases). This clonotype was obtained from a man aged 25-45 years in good health and CMV-seronegative. The material sequenced was PBMCs. The chain's CDR3 is CASSLRAGGGTDTQYF. The DNA of the CDR3 is TGTGCCAGCAGCTTACGAGCGGGTGGCGGCACAGATACGCAGTATTTT.